This T cell receptor (beta chain) was retrieved from a study of CD8+ T cells in alopecia areata. The junction had 13 bases not matched to a gene; V was cut back by 4 bases and J by 7 bases. The CDR3 runs to 15 residues. Germline V gene lookup returns CDR1 SQVTM and CDR2 ANQGSEA. Researchers took lesional scalp punch biopsies and peripheral blood from people who were alopecia areata patients. Extracted RNA was reverse transcribed into cDNA, the sequencing template. The method was immunoSEQ multiplex PCR; TCRdb's version includes in-frame clones alone and lacks a portion of them. The repertoire includes more than 95,000 clones, 40% to 55% of them detected once, and roughly a tenth sits in the top ten. Notes on the study in general: Normal-skin resident alphabeta T cells also appear among scalp sample sequences. Mice showed TCR sharing more clearly than patients did, possibly owing to HLA. More clonal than normal scalp was lesional scalp, particularly alopecia totalis/universalis.

On this clone: Its matching antigen is unknown.

The sequencing input was NKG2D-low CD8+ T cells sorted from blood. This TCR was sampled from a human donor with alopecia areata. This chain connects TRBV29-1 to TRBJ2-7; 10 nucleotides line up with TRBD2. CDR3: CSVVGFGLAGEEQYF. The CDR3 DNA reads TGCAGCGTTGTGGGGTTCGGGCTAGCGGGAGAGGAGCAGTACTTC.